One sample yielded the 25 T cell receptor beta chains listed below, sequenced in a study of early T cells in non-severe SARS-CoV-2 infection. In TCRdb, the 5' RACE reads were re-called with MiXCR into one record per CDR3 protein. The top ten clones hold more than 8.5% of a sample with 50,000 or so distinct CDR3 sequences, about 12% of them seen once. Sequencing used whole blood. These receptors were obtained from an adult who was a healthcare worker with PCR-confirmed SARS-CoV-2 infection or an uninfected control (not recorded which).

This clonotype was recorded a few times. This sequence joins TRBV5-1 and TRBJ1-5; D unclear. V was trimmed by 1 base and J by 2 bases, leaving 7 bases between them. The CDR3 is made up of 14 amino acids. Germline CDR1 reads SGHRS; CDR2 reads YFSETQ. CDR3 region: CASSLFLRNQPQHF. The CDR3, as DNA: TGCGCCAGCAGCTTGTTCTTACGCAATCAGCCCCAGCATTTT. Looking up the rest from reference TRBV5-1 and TRBJ1-5 gives the full variable domain: KAGVTQTPRYLIKTRGQQVTLSCSPISGHRSVSWYQQTPGQGLQFLFEYFSETQRNKGNFPGRFSGRQFSNSRSEMNVSTLELGDSALYLCASSLFLRNQPQHFGDGTRLSIL.

This clonotype appeared many times. The chain combines TRBV20-1 with TRBJ1-6; a weak D match, TRBD1 (5 bases). Trimming took off 2 bases at V and 5 bases at J, with 13 bases between the two ends. The V gene's germline CDR1 is DFQATT and CDR2 SNEGSKA (reference sequence). This CDR3 is built from 15 residues. The CDR3 loop is CSARSLGVDNSPLHF. The CDR3 region has the DNA TGCAGTGCTAGAAGTTTAGGGGTTGATAATTCACCCCTCCACTTT.

This chain uses TRBV10-3 with TRBJ2-3; TRBD2 matches 11 bases. Germline V gene sequence: CDR1 ENHRY, CDR2 SYGVKD. This CDR3 spans 15 amino acids. With 4 bases clipped from V and 4 bases from J, the junction kept 4 bases outside the gene matches. This CDR3 is CAISGLAGYSDTQYF. CDR3 nucleotide sequence: TGTGCCATCAGTGGACTAGCGGGGTACTCAGATACGCAGTATTTT.

The chain is built from TRBV6-5 and TRBJ2-3, with D possibly being TRBD1 (6 bases). Germline V CDR1 and CDR2: MNHEY, SVGAGI. Trimming took 6 bases from V and 2 from J, leaving 9 bases between them. There are 13 residues in the CDR3. CDR3 coding DNA: TGTGCCAGCAGGGACAGCATCACAGATACGCAGTATTTT. This gives the protein CASRDSITDTQYF.

This clonotype came up many times. The chain employs TRBV15 and TRBJ1-1; 8 nucleotides align to TRBD1. CDR1 LNHNV and CDR2 YYDKDF come from the germline V gene (reference sequence). V was pared by 1 base and J by 5 bases, with 6 bases of the junction left unmatched. The CDR3 is made up of 15 amino acids. The CDR3 nucleotides read TGTGCCACCAGCAGAGGTTCAGGGGGCTTAACTGAAGCTTTCTTT. Translated: CATSRGSGGLTEAFF.

The V call is TRBV27, the J call TRBJ2-1, with 7 bases matching TRBD1. This CDR3 spans 16 amino acids. In germline, CDR1 is MNHEY, CDR2 SMNVEV (reference sequence). J gave up 1 base and V 3 bases, and 6 bases lay outside the gene matches. CDR3 amino acids: CASSFRGPRSYNEQFF. The CDR3 DNA sequence: TGTGCCAGCAGTTTTAGGGGGCCAAGGTCCTACAATGAGCAGTTCTTC.

J is TRBJ1-1 and V is TRBV10-3; no clear D gene. Trimming took 2 bases from V and 4 from J, leaving 8 bases between them. This CDR3 region has 13 residues. The germline V gene has CDR1 ENHRY and CDR2 SYGVKD. The CDR3 protein is CAISELDPTEAFF. CDR3 nucleotides: TGTGCCATCAGTGAGCTGGATCCCACTGAAGCTTTCTTT.

This chain connects TRBV4-3 to TRBJ1-2; D not certain. This CDR3 contains 13 residues. CDR1 LGHNA and CDR2 YSLEER come from the germline V gene. Deletions cut 0 bases from V and 5 bases from J, with 7 bases between. The CDR3 protein is CASSQDPGYGYTF. As DNA, the CDR3 is TGCGCCAGCAGCCAAGATCCGGGATATGGCTACACCTTC.

The chain has TRBV12-3 or TRBV12-4 and TRBJ1-1; perhaps TRBD1 as D (6 bases). This CDR3 comprises 12 residues. Deletions cut 5 bases from V and 7 bases from J, with 11 bases between. DNA of the CDR3: TGTGCCAGCAGTAATGGACAGCTTGAAGCTTTCTTT. Its translation: CASSNGQLEAFF.

V and J are TRBV4-1 and TRBJ2-7; D unclear. Trimming took off 1 base at V and 4 bases at J, with 8 bases between the two ends. CDR3 length: 13 residues. Germline lookup yields CDR1 MGHRA and CDR2 YSYEKL. As DNA, the CDR3 is TGCGCCAGCAGCCAAGTTGTGGGGTACGAGCAGTACTTC. It encodes CASSQVVGYEQYF.

The genes are TRBV20-1 and TRBJ2-7; 13 nucleotides match TRBD2. V was pared by 1 base and J by 1 base, with 4 bases of the junction left unmatched. Germline V CDR1 and CDR2: DFQATT, SNEGSKA (reference sequence). The CDR3 loop spans 16 amino acids. The CDR3 nucleotides are TGCAGTGCTAGAGGGACTAGCGGGAGTCCTTCCTACGAGCAGTACTTC. Translating gives CSARGTSGSPSYEQYF.

Many counts were recorded for this clonotype. This chain joins TRBV27 and TRBJ1-1, with TRBD1 matching over 10 bases. V shed 4 bases, J shed 2 bases, and the junction held 7 bases outside the gene matches. CDR1 and CDR2 (germline): MNHEY, SMNVEV (reference sequence). This CDR3 region has 16 residues. Here the CDR3 DNA reads TGTGCCAGCAGTTCCTTGACAGGGGGCCAAAACACTGAAGCTTTCTTT. Encoded protein: CASSSLTGGQNTEAFF.

The chain employs TRBV27 and TRBJ2-2; 7 bases fit TRBD2. From germline, CDR1 is MNHEY and CDR2 SMNVEV (reference sequence). The CDR3 totals 14 residues. Trimming cost V 11 bases and J 6 bases; bases outside gene matches: 12. The CDR3 DNA follows: TGTGCCTCTTCCGTGGCGGGAGTCCCCGGGGAGCTGTTTTTT. Translating gives CASSVAGVPGELFF.

This clonotype was found many times. The chain links TRBV20-1 to TRBJ1-2; D ambiguous. The CDR3 length is 13 residues. The V end was cut by 6 bases, the J end by 3 bases, with 14 bases between. CDR1 is DFQATT, CDR2 SNEGSKA, per germline (reference sequence). CDR3 nucleotide sequence: TGCAGTGCCCGATCCGCTGAAGACTATGGCTACACCTTC. Amino acid sequence: CSARSAEDYGYTF.

This clonotype came up many times. This chain connects TRBV27 to TRBJ2-3, with D tentatively TRBD1 or TRBD2 (5 bases each). CDR3 length equals 14 residues. The germline V gene has CDR1 MNHEY and CDR2 SMNVEV (reference sequence). V dropped 5 bases and J dropped 2 bases, with 11 bases sitting between them. Here the CDR3 DNA reads TGTGCCAGCAGTATGAGGGGCCCCACAGATACGCAGTATTTT. Its protein product is CASSMRGPTDTQYF.

Ten or more counts support this clonotype. The V and J genes are TRBV25-1 and TRBJ2-1; 7 bases fit TRBD1. Trimming cost V 1 base and J 4 bases; bases outside gene matches: 7. This CDR3 is 16 amino acids long. Per the germline V gene, CDR1 is MGHDK and CDR2 is SYGVNS. Here the CDR3 reads CASSELIETGYNEQFF. CDR3 DNA sequence: TGTGCCAGCAGTGAATTGATCGAGACAGGGTACAATGAGCAGTTCTTC.

This clonotype was seen more than once but under ten times. This chain joins TRBV11-2 and TRBJ2-7; 7 nucleotides agree with TRBD1. CDR1 is SGHAT and CDR2 is FQNNGV in the germline V gene. J was trimmed by 3 bases and V by 4 bases; bases with no gene match: 3. The length of the CDR3 is 13 residues. CDR3 bases: TGTGCCAGCAGCTCGGGACAGTACTACGAGCAGTACTTC. This gives the protein CASSSGQYYEQYF.

This clonotype was detected many times. V and J are TRBV18 and TRBJ2-7, with TRBD1 matching 11 bases. CDR3 length equals 13 residues. Germline CDR1 is KGHSH and CDR2 is LQKENI. The trim removed 7 bases at V and 6 bases at J, leaving 5 bases unmatched. As DNA, the CDR3 is TGTGCCAGCTACACCGGGACAGGGGGCGAGCAGTACTTC. Encoded protein: CASYTGTGGEQYF.

This clonotype was observed many times. V gene TRBV6-6 combines with J gene TRBJ2-7, with TRBD2 identical over 8 bases. Per germline, CDR1 MNHNY and CDR2 SVGAGI (reference sequence). The ends lost 6 bases at V and 4 bases at J; junction bases unmatched: 11. CDR3 length: 15 amino acids. CDR3 amino acids: CASRPERGWVYEQYF. Written as DNA, the CDR3 is TGTGCCAGCAGGCCCGAGCGGGGGTGGGTTTACGAGCAGTACTTC.

The chain links TRBV27 to TRBJ2-7, with D hard to call. Germline V gene sequence: CDR1 MNHEY, CDR2 SMNVEV (reference sequence). This CDR3 is 15 amino acids long. The V and J ends lost 5 bases and 4 bases respectively, with 18 bases between them. The CDR3 coding sequence is TGTGCCAGCAGTGATAAGGGCCCCGCCCTGTACGAGCAGTACTTC. Translation gives CASSDKGPALYEQYF.

This clonotype was seen a single time. Possible read error: a much larger clone is one base away. The chain joins TRBV20-1 to TRBJ2-5, with 9 bases lining up with TRBD2. Germline-derived CDR1 and CDR2 are DFQATT and SNEGSKA (reference sequence). V was pared by 5 bases and J by 9 bases, with 16 bases of the junction left unmatched. CDR3 length: 15 amino acids. This CDR3 reads CSAGTGSGGLGAQYF. CDR3 coding DNA: TGCAGTGCTGGGACTGGTAGCGGGGGTTTGGGGGCCCAGTACTTC.

The table lists this clonotype with many counts. The gene calls are TRBV11-2 and TRBJ2-7; 7 positions agree with TRBD2. The germline V gene has CDR1 SGHAT and CDR2 FQNNGV. Trimming at V came to 5 bases and at J to 3 bases, leaving 4 bases not matched to a gene. The CDR3 contains 13 residues. Written as DNA, the CDR3 is TGTGCCAGCAGCGGCGGGGGTTACTACGAGCAGTACTTC. Residues: CASSGGGYYEQYF.

There are a few counts of this clonotype. This chain links TRBV29-1 with TRBJ2-7, with D perhaps assigned TRBD1 or TRBD2 (5 bases each). Germline CDR1 SQVTM, CDR2 ANQGSEA. Trimming shortened V by 5 bases and J by 6 bases, and 11 bases separated the two germline ends. The CDR3 has 11 residues. CDR3 sequence: CSVFRGPEQYF. For the CDR3, the DNA is TGCAGCGTTTTCCGGGGCCCCGAGCAGTACTTC.

Written as DNA, the CDR3 is TGTGCCAGCAGCTTGCGGGAGACATTAGAGACCCAGTACTTC. Translating it yields CASSLRETLETQYF. J is TRBJ2-5 and V is TRBV5-5, with a weak D call TRBD2 (6 bases). The germline CDR1 and CDR2 sequences are SGHKS and YYEKEE (reference sequence). The CDR3 covers 14 residues. V lost 1 base and J 4 bases, leaving 11 bases between the germline ends.

This clonotype was picked up a small number of times. The chain recombines TRBV20-1 with TRBJ2-4; no clear D. Deletions cut 5 bases from V and 2 bases from J, with 4 bases between. The CDR3 spans 11 residues. Germline V gene data show CDR1 as DFQATT and CDR2 as SNEGSKA (reference sequence). The CDR3: CSAGTKNIQYF. For the CDR3, the DNA is TGCAGTGCTGGGACCAAAAACATTCAGTACTTC.